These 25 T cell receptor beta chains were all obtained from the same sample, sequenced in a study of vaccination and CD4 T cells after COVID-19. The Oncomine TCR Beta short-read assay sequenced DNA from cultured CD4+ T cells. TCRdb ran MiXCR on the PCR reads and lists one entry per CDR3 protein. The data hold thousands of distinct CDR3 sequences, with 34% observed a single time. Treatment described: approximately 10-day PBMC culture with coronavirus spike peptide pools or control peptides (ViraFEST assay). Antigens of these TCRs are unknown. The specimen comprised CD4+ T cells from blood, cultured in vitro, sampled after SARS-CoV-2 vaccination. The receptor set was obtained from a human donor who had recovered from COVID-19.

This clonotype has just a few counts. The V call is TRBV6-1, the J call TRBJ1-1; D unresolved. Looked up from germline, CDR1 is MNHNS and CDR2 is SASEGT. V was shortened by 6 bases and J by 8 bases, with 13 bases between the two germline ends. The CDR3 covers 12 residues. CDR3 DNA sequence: TGTGCCAGCAGACCCAGCGGGGAAGAAGCTTTCTTT. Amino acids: CASRPSGEEAFF.

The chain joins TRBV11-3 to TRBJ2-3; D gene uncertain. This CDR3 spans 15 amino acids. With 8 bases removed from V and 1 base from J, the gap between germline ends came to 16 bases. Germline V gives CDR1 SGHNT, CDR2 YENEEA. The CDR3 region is CASSLGDPGTDTQYF. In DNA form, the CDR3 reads TGTGCCAGCTCTCTTGGGGATCCCGGCACAGATACGCAGTATTTT.

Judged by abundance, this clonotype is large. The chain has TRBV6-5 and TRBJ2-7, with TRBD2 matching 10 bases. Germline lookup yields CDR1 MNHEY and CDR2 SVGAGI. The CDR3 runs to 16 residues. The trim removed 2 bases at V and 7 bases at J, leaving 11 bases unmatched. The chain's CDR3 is CASSYGAAGGPEEQYF. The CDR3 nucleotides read TGTGCCAGCAGTTACGGGGCAGCGGGGGGGCCGGAGGAGCAGTACTTC.

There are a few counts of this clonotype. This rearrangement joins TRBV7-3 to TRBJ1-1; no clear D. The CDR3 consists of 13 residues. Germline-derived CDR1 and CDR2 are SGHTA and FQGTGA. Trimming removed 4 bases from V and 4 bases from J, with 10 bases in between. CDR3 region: CASSSSGGTEAFF. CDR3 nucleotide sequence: TGTGCCAGCAGCTCTTCGGGTGGCACTGAAGCTTTCTTT.

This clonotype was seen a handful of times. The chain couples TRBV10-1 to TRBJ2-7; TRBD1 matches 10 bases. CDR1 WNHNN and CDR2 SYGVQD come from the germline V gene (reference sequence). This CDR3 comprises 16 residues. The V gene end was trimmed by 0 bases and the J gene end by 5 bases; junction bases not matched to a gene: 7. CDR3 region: CASSESLGQGPHEQYF. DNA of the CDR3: TGCGCCAGCAGTGAGTCCCTGGGACAGGGGCCCCACGAGCAGTACTTC.

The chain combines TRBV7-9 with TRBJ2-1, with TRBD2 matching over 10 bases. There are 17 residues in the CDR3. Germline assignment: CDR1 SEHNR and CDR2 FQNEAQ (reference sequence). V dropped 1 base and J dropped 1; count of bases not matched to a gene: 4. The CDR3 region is CASSLVGSGRSYNEQFF. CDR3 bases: TGTGCCAGCAGCTTAGTCGGTAGCGGGAGGTCCTACAATGAGCAGTTCTTC.

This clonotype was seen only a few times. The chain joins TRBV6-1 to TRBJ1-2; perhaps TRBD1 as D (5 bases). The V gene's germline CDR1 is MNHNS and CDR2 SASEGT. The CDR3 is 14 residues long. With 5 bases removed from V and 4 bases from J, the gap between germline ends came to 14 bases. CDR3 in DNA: TGTGCCAGCAGTACCACCCGCCAGGGCTATGGCTACACCTTC. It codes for CASSTTRQGYGYTF.

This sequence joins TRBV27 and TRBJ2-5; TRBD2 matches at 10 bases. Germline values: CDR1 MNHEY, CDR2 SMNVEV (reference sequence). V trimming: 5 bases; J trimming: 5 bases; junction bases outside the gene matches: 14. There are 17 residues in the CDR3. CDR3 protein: CASSPRRDSGGAETQYF. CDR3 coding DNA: TGTGCCAGCAGTCCCCGCCGTGACAGCGGGGGGGCGGAGACCCAGTACTTC.

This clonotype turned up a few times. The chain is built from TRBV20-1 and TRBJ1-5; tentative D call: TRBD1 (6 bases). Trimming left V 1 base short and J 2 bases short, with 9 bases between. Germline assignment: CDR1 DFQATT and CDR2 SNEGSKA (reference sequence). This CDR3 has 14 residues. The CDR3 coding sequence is TGCAGTGCTAGAGGAGGGGGGGGCAATCAGCCCCAGCATTTT. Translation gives CSARGGGGNQPQHF.

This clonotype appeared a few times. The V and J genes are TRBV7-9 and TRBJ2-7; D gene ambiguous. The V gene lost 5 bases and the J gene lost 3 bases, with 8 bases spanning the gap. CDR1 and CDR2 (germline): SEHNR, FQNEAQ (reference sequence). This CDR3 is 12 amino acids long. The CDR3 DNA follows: TGTGCCAGCAGCCCGGAAGTCTACGAGCAGTACTTC. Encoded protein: CASSPEVYEQYF.

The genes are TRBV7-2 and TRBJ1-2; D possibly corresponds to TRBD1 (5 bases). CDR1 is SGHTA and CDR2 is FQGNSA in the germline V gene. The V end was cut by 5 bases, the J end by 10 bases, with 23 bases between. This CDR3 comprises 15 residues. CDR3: CASSGGPPPRLDYTF. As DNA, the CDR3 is TGTGCCAGCAGCGGGGGACCGCCACCCCGACTTGACTACACCTTC.

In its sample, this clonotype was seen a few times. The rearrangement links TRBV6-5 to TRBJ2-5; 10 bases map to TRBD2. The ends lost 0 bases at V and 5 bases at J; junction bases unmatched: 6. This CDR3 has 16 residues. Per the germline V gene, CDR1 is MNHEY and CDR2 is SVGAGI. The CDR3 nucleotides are TGTGCCAGCAGTTACTCTGGTCTAGCGGGAGTCGAGACCCAGTACTTC. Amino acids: CASSYSGLAGVETQYF.

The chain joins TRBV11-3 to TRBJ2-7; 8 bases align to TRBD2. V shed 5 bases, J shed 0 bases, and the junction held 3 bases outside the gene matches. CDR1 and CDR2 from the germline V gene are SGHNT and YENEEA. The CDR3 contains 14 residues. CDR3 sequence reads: CASSPGGDSYEQYF. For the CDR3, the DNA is TGTGCCAGCAGCCCCGGGGGGGACTCCTACGAGCAGTACTTC. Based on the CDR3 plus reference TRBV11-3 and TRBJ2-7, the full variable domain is EAGVVQSPRYKIIEKKQPVAFWCNPISGHNTLYWYLQNLGQGPELLIRYENEEAVDDSQLPKDRFSAERLKGVDSTLKIQPAELGDSAVYLCASSPGGDSYEQYFGPGTRLTVT.

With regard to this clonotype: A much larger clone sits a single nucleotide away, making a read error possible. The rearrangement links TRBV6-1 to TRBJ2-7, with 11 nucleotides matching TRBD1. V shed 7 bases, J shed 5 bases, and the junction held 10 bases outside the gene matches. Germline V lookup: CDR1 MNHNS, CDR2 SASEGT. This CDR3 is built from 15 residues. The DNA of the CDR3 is TGTGCCAGCATTACCTGGGACAGGGGGACCCACGAGCAGTACTTC. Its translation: CASITWDRGTHEQYF.

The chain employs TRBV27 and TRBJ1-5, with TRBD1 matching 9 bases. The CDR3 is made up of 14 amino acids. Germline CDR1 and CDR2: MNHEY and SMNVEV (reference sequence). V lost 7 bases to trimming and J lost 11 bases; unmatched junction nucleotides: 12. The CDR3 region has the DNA TGTGCCAGCACCAAAAGAGGGACAGGGAGCACCCAGCATTTT. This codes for CASTKRGTGSTQHF.

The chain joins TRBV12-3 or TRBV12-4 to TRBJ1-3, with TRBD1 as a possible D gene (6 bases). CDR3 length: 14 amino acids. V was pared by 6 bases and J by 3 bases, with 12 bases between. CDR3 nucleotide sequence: TGTGCCAGCAGCACAGGGATAGGTGGAAACACCATATATTTT. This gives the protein CASSTGIGGNTIYF.

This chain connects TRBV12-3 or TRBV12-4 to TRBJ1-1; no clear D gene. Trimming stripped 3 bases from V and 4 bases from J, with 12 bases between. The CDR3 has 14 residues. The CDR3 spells CASSLVVGGTEAFF. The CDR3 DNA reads TGTGCCAGCAGTTTGGTGGTGGGAGGCACTGAAGCTTTCTTT.

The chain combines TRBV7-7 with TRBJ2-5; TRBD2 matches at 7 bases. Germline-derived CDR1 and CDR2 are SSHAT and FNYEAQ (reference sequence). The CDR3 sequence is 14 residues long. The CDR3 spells CASGQGRDQETQYF. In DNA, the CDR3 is TGTGCTAGCGGGCAGGGACGGGATCAAGAGACCCAGTACTTC.

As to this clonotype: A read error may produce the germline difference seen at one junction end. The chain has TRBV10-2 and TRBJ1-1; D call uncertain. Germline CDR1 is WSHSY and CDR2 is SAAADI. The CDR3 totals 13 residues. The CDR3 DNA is TGCGCCAGCAGACGGGCCCTGAACACTGAGGCTTTCTTT. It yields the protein CASRRALNTEAFF.

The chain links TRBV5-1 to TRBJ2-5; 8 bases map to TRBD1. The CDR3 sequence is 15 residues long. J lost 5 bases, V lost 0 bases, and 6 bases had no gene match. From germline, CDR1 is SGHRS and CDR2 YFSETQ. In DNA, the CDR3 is TGCGCCAGCAGCTTGGAAGCAGGGGGCCAGGAGACCCAGTACTTC. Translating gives CASSLEAGGQETQYF. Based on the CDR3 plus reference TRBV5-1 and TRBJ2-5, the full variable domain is KAGVTQTPRYLIKTRGQQVTLSCSPISGHRSVSWYQQTPGQGLQFLFEYFSETQRNKGNFPGRFSGRQFSNSRSEMNVSTLELGDSALYLCASSLEAGGQETQYFGPGTRLLVL.

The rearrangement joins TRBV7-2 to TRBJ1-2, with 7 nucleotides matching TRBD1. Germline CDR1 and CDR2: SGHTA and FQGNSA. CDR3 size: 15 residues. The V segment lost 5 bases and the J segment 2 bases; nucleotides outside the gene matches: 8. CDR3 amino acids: CASSAQGDPNYGYTF. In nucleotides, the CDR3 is TGTGCCAGCAGCGCCCAGGGGGACCCCAACTATGGCTACACCTTC. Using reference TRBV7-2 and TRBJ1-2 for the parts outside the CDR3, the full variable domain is GAGVSQSPSNKVTEKGKDVELRCDPISGHTALYWYRQSLGQGLEFLIYFQGNSAPDKSGLPSDRFSAERTGGSVSTLTIQRTQQEDSAVYLCASSAQGDPNYGYTFGSGTRLTVV.

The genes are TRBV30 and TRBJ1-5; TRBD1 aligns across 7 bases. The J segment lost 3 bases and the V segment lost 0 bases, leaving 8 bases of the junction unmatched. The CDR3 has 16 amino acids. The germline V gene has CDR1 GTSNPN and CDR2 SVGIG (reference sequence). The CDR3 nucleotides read TGTGCCTGGAGTGTAAGGGGGCAACGGCCCAATCAGCCCCAGCATTTT. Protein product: CAWSVRGQRPNQPQHF.

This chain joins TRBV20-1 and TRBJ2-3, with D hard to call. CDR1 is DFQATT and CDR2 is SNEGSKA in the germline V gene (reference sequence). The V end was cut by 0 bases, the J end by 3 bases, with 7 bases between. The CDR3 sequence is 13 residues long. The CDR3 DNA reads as TGCAGTGCTAGAGATCTAGGGACAGATACGCAGTATTTT. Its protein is CSARDLGTDTQYF.

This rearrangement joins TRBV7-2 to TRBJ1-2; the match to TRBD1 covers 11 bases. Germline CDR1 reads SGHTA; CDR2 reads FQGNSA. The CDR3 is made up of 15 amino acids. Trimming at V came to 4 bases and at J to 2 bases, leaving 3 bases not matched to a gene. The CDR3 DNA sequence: TGTGCCAGCAGCTCCCGGGACAGGGGGAACTATGGCTACACCTTC. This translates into CASSSRDRGNYGYTF.

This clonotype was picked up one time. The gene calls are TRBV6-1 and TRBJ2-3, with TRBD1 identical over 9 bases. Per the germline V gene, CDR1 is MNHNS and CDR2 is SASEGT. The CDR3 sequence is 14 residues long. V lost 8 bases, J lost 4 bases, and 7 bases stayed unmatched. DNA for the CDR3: TGTGCCAGCCAGAGGGACAGGGTTGCAGATACGCAGTATTTT. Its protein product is CASQRDRVADTQYF.